Presented here are 10 T cell receptor beta chains from one specimen sequenced in a study of tumor-infiltrating lymphocytes in primary liver carcinoma. The researchers obtained blood RNA from unsorted whole blood and also extracted germline DNA. The template, 500 ng total RNA, yielded TCR beta cDNA made with a constant-region primer. Three nested multiplex PCR rounds of slightly modified ARM-PCR generated TCR beta libraries. Each of the first two PCR rounds ran nine to ten cycles with TRBV1-TRBV30 forward and C-beta reverse primers. TCRdb passed the multiplex PCR reads through MiXCR, listing each CDR3 protein once. The data show 300,000 to 400,000 distinct CDR3 sequences, 55% to 65% seen once. Sequencing input: peripheral blood. The source is a man between 35 and 55 years old with primary liver carcinoma and hepatitis B virus infection.

On this clonotype: This may be a read error: a much more frequent sequence differs by one nucleotide. This rearrangement joins TRBV6-1 to TRBJ2-1; TRBD2 is a possible D gene (5 bases). The CDR3 extends over 17 amino acids. Germline V gene data show CDR1 as MNHNS and CDR2 as SASEGT. Trimming shortened V by 6 bases and J by 2 bases, and 20 bases separated the two germline ends. CDR3 nucleotide sequence: TGTGCCAGCAGCCGGACTTGCGGGCCGACTACCTACAATGAGCAGTTCTTC. Translation gives CASSRTCGPTTYNEQFF.

Regarding this clonotype: One end of the junction is discordant with germline, which a read error may explain. The genes are TRBV6-5 and TRBJ2-1, with 11 bases identical to TRBD2. The germline CDR1 and CDR2 sequences are MNHEY and SVGAGI. This CDR3 spans 17 amino acids. The CDR3 bases are TGTGCTAGCAGCTTTCAACGACTAGCGGGACATCACGATGAGCAGTTCTTC. Translating it yields CASSFQRLAGHHDEQFF.

Points on this clonotype: Given a much more abundant clone one base away, this may be a read error. The V call is TRBV5-5, the J call TRBJ2-6, with D hard to call. In germline, CDR1 is SGHKS, CDR2 YYEKEE (reference sequence). The CDR3 runs 14 residues. The CDR3, as DNA: TGTACCAGCAGCTCCCACCCTGGGGCCAACGTCCTGACTTTC. Residues: CTSSSHPGANVLTF.

As regards this clonotype: One end of the junction varies from germline; a read error may be responsible. This chain uses TRBV7-6 with TRBJ2-2; unclear D gene. The germline V gene has CDR1 SGHVS and CDR2 FNYEAQ. The CDR3 runs 17 residues. The CDR3 coding sequence is TGTGCCAACAGCTTAAGCCCTCCCCTCTCGAACACCGGGGAGCTGTTTTTT. It yields the protein CANSLSPPLSNTGELFF.

With regard to this clonotype: A much larger clone differs by one base, so this may be a read error. The V and J genes are TRBV12-3 or TRBV12-4 and TRBJ2-1; D is possibly TRBD2 (6 bases). This CDR3 spans 13 amino acids. This chain's CDR3 is CASSGLGGDERFF. CDR3 coding DNA: TGTGCCAGCAGTGGACTGGGGGGTGATGAGCGGTTCTTC.

Notes on this clonotype: An end of the junction differs from the germline gene, which may be a read error. CDR3: CASSSSTDTGELFF. The CDR3 DNA follows: TGTGCCAGCAGCTCTTCGACAGATACCGGGGAACTGTTTTTT. This rearrangement joins TRBV11-2 to TRBJ2-2; D possibly matches TRBD1 or TRBD2 (5 bases each). The CDR3 loop spans 14 amino acids. Germline V gene lookup returns CDR1 SGHAT and CDR2 FQNNGV.

In regard to this clonotype: At one end, the junction sequence differs from germline, possibly due to a read error. The V gene is TRBV29-1, the J gene TRBJ1-1; no clear D. The germline gives CDR1 SQVTM, CDR2 ANQGSEA. The CDR3 covers 12 residues. The CDR3 DNA is TGCAGCGGGCGGACGGCGAACACTAAAGCTTTCTTT. Its translation: CSGRTANTKAFF.

With regard to this clonotype: A much larger clone lies a single base off, so this may be a read error. The V call is TRBV6-1, the J call TRBJ2-7, with 9 bases matching TRBD1. The CDR3 runs 14 residues. Germline values: CDR1 MNHNS, CDR2 SASEGT. The CDR3: CASARDREFYERYF. CDR3 bases: TGTGCCAGCGCCCGGGACAGGGAGTTTTACGAGCGGTACTTC.

In regard to this clonotype: A clone one base away is much larger, so this may be a read error. The rearrangement uses TRBV5-4 and TRBJ2-7; 9 nucleotides line up with TRBD2. The germline gives CDR1 SGHNT, CDR2 YYREEE (reference sequence). The CDR3 runs 15 residues. CDR3 sequence: CASSLSGRLSHEQYF. The CDR3 DNA is TGTGCCAGCAGTTTGAGCGGGAGGCTCTCCCACGAGCAGTACTTC.

This rearrangement joins TRBV7-9 to TRBJ2-7, with 8 nucleotides matching TRBD2. The CDR3 is 14 amino acids. Germline-derived CDR1 and CDR2 are SEHNR and FQNEAQ (reference sequence). Germline trimming cut 5 bases from V and 2 bases from J; bases unmatched to any gene: 5. CDR3 nucleotides: TGTGCCAGCAGCACCTTAGCGGGAACCTACGAGCAGTACTTC. This translates into CASSTLAGTYEQYF.